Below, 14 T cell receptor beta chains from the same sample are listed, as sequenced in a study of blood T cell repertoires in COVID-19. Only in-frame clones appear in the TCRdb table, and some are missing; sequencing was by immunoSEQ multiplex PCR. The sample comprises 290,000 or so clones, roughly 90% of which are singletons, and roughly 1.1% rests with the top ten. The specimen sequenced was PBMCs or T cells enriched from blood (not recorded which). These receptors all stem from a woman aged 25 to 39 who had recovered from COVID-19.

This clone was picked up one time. The CDR3 DNA follows: TGTGCCAGCAGCTTGACTAGCAGTATACAAGAGACCCAGTACTTC. It yields the protein CASSLTSSIQETQYF. V and J are TRBV5-4 and TRBJ2-5; tentative D call: TRBD2 (6 bases). Trimming removed 1 base from V and 2 bases from J, with 12 bases in between. In germline, CDR1 is SGHNT, CDR2 YYREEE (reference sequence). The CDR3 is 15 amino acids.

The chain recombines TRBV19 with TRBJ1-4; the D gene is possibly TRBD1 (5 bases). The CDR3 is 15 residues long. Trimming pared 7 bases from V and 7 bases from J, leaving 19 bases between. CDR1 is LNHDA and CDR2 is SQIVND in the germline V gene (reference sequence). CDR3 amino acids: CASNTGEGVSEKLFF. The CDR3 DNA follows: TGTGCCAGTAATACGGGAGAAGGGGTTAGTGAAAAACTGTTTTTT. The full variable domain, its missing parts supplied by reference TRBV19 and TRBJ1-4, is DGGITQSPKYLFRKEGQNVTLSCEQNLNHDAMYWYRQDPGQGLRLIYYSQIVNDFQKGDIAEGYSVSREKKESFPLTVTSAQKNPTAFYLCASNTGEGVSEKLFFGSGTQLSVL.

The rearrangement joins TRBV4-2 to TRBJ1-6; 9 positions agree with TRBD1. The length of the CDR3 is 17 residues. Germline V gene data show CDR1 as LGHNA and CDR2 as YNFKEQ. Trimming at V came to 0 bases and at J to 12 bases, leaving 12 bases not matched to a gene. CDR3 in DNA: TGTGCCAGCAGCCAAGAGGCTCTGGGACAGGGTGCTGGACCCCTCCACTTT. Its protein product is CASSQEALGQGAGPLHF.

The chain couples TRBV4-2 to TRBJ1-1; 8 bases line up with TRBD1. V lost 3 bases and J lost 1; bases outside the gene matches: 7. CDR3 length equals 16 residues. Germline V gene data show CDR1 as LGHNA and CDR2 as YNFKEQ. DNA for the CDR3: TGTGCCAGCAGCCAGGCTGGACAGGGAACGAACACTGAAGCTTTCTTT. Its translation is CASSQAGQGTNTEAFF.

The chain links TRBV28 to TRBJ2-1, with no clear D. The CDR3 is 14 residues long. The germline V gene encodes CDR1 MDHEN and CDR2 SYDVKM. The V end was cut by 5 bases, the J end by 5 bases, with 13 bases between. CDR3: CASSTSRGNNEQFF. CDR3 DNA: TGTGCCAGCAGTACCTCTCGCGGCAACAATGAGCAGTTCTTC.

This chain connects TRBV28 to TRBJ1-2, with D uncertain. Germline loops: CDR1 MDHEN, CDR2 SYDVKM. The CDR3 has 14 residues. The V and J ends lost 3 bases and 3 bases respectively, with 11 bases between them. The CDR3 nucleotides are TGTGCCAGCAGTTTCGACGGGGTTGACTATGGCTACACCTTC. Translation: CASSFDGVDYGYTF.

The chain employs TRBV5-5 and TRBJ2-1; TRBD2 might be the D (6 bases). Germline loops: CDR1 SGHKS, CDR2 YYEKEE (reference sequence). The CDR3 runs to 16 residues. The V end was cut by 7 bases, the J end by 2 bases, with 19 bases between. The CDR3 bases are TGTGCCAGCTCCCCTGGGGCGGGAAGAACCTACAATGAGCAGTTCTTC. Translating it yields CASSPGAGRTYNEQFF.

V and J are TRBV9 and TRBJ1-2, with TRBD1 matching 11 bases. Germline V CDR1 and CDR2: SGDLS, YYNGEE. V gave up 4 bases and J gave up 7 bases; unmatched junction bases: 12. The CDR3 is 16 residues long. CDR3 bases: TGTGCCAGCAGCAGGAAGGGACAGGGGGATGAAGGTGGCTACACCTTC. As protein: CASSRKGQGDEGGYTF.

The CDR3, as DNA: TGTGCCAGCATCCCGGGGGGGGAGCGTCTCCCTAATCAGCCCCAGCATTTT. It specifies CASIPGGERLPNQPQHF. V is TRBV21-1 and J is TRBJ1-5. TRBV21-1 is a documented pseudogene. The CDR3 consists of 17 residues.

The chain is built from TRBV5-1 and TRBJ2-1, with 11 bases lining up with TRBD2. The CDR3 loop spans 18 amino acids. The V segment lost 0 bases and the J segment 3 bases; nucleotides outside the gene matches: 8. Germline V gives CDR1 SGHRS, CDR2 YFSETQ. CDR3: CASSLVAGGPQLYNEQFF. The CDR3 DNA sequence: TGCGCCAGCAGCTTGGTAGCGGGAGGGCCCCAGCTCTACAATGAGCAGTTCTTC.

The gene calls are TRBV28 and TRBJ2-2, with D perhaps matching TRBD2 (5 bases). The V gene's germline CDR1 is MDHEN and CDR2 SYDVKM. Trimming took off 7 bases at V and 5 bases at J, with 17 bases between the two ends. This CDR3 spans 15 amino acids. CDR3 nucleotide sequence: TGTGCCAGCACCACGGAGGAGAGGCTAACCGGGGAGCTGTTTTTT. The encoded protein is CASTTEERLTGELFF. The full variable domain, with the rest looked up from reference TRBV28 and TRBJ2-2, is DVKVTQSSRYLVKRTGEKVFLECVQDMDHENMFWYRQDPGLGLRLIYFSYDVKMKEKGDIPEGYSVSREKKERFSLILESASTNQTSMYLCASTTEERLTGELFFGEGSRLTVL.

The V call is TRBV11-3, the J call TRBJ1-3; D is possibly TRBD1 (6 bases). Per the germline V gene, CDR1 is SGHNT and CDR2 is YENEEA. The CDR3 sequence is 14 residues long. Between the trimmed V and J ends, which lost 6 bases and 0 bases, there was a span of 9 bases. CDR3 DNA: TGTGCCAGCAGGGGAGGGGGCTCTGGAAACACCATATATTTT. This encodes CASRGGGSGNTIYF.

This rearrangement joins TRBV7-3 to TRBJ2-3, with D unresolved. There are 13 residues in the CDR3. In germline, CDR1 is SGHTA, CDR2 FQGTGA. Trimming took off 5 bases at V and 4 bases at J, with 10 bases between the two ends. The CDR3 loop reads CASSASMPDTQYF. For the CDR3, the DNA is TGTGCCAGCAGCGCTAGTATGCCAGATACGCAGTATTTT. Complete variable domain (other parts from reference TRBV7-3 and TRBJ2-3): GAGVSQTPSNKVTEKGKYVELRCDPISGHTALYWYRQSLGQGPEFLIYFQGTGAADDSGLPNDRFFAVRPEGSVSTLKIQRTERGDSAVYLCASSASMPDTQYFGPGTRLTVL.

The CDR3 DNA sequence: TGTGCCAGCAGTAGTGGAGGTTACACAGATACGCAGTATTTT. It encodes CASSSGGYTDTQYF. V gene TRBV28 combines with J gene TRBJ2-3; a weak D match, TRBD2 (5 bases). CDR1 is MDHEN and CDR2 is SYDVKM in the germline V gene. Trimming shortened V by 5 bases and J by 2 bases, and 11 bases separated the two germline ends. CDR3 length equals 14 residues.